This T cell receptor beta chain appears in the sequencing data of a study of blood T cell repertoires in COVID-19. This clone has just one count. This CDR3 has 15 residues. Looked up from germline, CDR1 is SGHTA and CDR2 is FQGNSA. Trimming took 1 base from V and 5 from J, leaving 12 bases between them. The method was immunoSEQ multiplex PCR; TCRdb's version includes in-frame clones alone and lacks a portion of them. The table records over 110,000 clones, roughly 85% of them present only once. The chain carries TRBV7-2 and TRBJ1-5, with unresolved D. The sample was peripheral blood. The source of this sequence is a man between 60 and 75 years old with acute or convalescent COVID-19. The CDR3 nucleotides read TGTGCCAGCAGCTTAGGCCCGGGTCCTGATCAGCCCCAGCATTTT. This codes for CASSLGPGPDQPQHF.